Described below is a single T cell receptor beta chain sequence and its context. This clonotype was seen a handful of times. It lacks a known antigen. Per-base qualities were not stored, and no clone one base away is much larger. Explained via the paper, the time point label denotes: newly diagnosed GD, antithyroid drugs for less than 3 months. For both TCR sequencing and RNA sequencing, RNA was extracted from PBMCs in TRIzol. The diagnosis of Graves' disease was made according to American Thyroid Association guidelines. Recruitment of patients was carried out at an endocrinology department in Xi'an, China. Each patient gave roughly 8.4 milliliters of peripheral blood, collected in an EDTA anticoagulant tube. Ficoll Paque Plus density gradient separation was used to isolate PBMCs, and no additional T cell sorting was done. An Agilent 2100 Bioanalyzer and agarose gel were used to check RNA quality, and a NanoDrop 2000 was used to measure RNA concentration.

CDR1 and CDR2 are drawn from the germline V gene (reference sequence): LNHDA, SQIVND. The CDR3 covers 14 residues, taking in both the cysteine and the phenylalanine. This entry keeps only the CDR3 DNA: 42 bases, framed from base 1. Relative to germline, V is 7 bases shorter and J is 5 bases shorter, with 14 bases between their ends. Library creation used multiplex PCR. Sequencer: Illumina HiSeq 4000. To build TCR beta libraries, CDR3 regions were amplified by Arm-PCR using iRepertoire HTBI primers. Before sequencing, the PCR products went through gel purification. The original methods were these. Across samples, roughly 60 TRBV and roughly 13 TRBJ segments were identified and used for gene usage analysis of CDR3 amino acid clonotypes. Filtered high-quality paired reads were merged into contigs using COPE and FqMerger. BLAST was used to align contigs to IMGT TRBV, TRBD and TRBJ reference genes, and CDR3 was defined according to IMGT. Clonotypes above 0.1% frequency were classified as highly expanded clones. Shannon entropy was used to measure repertoire diversity, and the Gini coefficient was used to measure V-J evenness. A clonotype found in more than one individual was treated as public. TCRdb redid the processing of the public reads, applying fastp at Q25 and MiXCR, and retained in-frame beta chains. Every entry covers one CDR3 protein and lists the most common genes and DNA from its rows. These V and J calls derive from TCRdb rather than the authors' analysis. The sample records over 350,000 distinct CDR3 sequences, around 13% of which are singletons. The top ten clonotypes cover approximately 17% of the sample.

This entry is derived from a study of regulatory T cells in long-lasting Graves disease (dated by TCRdb to the early 2020s). With regard to the full study: Newly diagnosed Graves' disease patients had taken antithyroid drugs for less than 3 months. The study took place in China and was registered as a clinical trial. Persistent Graves' disease patients were compared with newly diagnosed Graves' disease patients by peripheral blood TCR sequencing and RNA sequencing. A total of about 35 samples underwent TCR sequencing, from around 13 patients with persistent Graves' disease and approximately 20 patients with newly diagnosed Graves' disease.

Broader findings and caveats from the paper: A larger number of public clonotypes was shared among persistent patients (fewer than 3,000) than among newly diagnosed patients (roughly 970). Persistent Graves' disease patients showed lower TCR Shannon entropy and fewer highly expanded clones than newly diagnosed patients, suggesting clonal expansion. Sequencing and analysis were limited to the TCR beta chain. As a limitation, the authors acknowledged that the small sample size may reduce accuracy. Because the primary lesion, thyroid tissue, could not be accessed, the study looked at peripheral blood alone. TRBV28, TRBJ1-2 and TRBJ2-5 were preferentially used in persistent disease, while TRBV20-1 and TRBJ2-1 were favored in newly diagnosed disease.

In addition, the sample was reused for a study of T cells in Graves' hyperthyroidism and ophthalmopathy. Per that second paper: Stable Graves' hyperthyroidism was defined as no progression to ophthalmopathy during 18 months of follow-up. The hyperthyroidism patients were between 18 and 65 years old and newly diagnosed, with a disease duration of less than 2 months. The study excluded patients with uncontrolled infections, other autoimmune diseases, pregnancy or lactation. Diagnoses relied on clinical symptoms, serum thyroxine and TRAb, thyroid ultrasound and orbital computed tomography. A first-round RT-PCR of the TCR CDR3 used the HTBI primer set with the Qiagen OneStep RT-PCR kit. Blood samples also contained most of the expanded thyroid clonotypes (frequency above 0.001), which suggests that blood repertoires may reflect thyroid immune responses. A model built on a 13 V-J signature distinguished ophthalmopathy from stable hyperthyroidism, reaching roughly 88% sensitivity and around 81% specificity in cross-validation and 80%/75% in testing. In validation, the model predicted progression to ophthalmopathy with 55% to 71% sensitivity and 72% to 85% specificity, a median of approximately 6.7 months before onset. To identify TCR V-J signatures that set the groups apart, the researchers used a discovery cohort of roughly 100 patients, made up of 40 to 45 with Graves' ophthalmopathy and some 58 with stable Graves' hyperthyroidism. An independent validation cohort of around 19 hyperthyroidism patients and 17 patients who later progressed to ophthalmopathy tested prospective prediction of ophthalmopathy. The 95 to 100 discovery patients were randomly split 7:3 into training and test sets. In addition, the study compared T-cell repertoires in thyroid tissue and in blood from a handful of Graves' hyperthyroidism patients. After blood sampling, hyperthyroidism patients were treated with methimazole at a starting dose of 30 mg daily, and ophthalmopathy patients were treated with high-dose intravenous methylprednisolone. Libraries were constructed in a second round of multiplex PCR, after which size selection and purification were carried out. Paired-end sequencing of the libraries was performed with 100 bp reads on an Illumina HiSeq2000. SOAPnuke was used to process the raw data, with reads discarded if the reads contained adapters or uncalled bases, had a mean Phred below 15, or lacked an exact constant-primer or identifier match. High-quality paired reads were merged using COPE v1.2.5, and each unique nucleotide sequence was defined as a clonotype. Clonotypes were aligned to IMGT TRBV, TRBD and TRBJ reference segments using MiTCR v1.1. Analysis was restricted to V-J combinations with a frequency above 0.0001, which covered roughly 99% of repertoires. The TCS score was defined as the ratio of F50 (clonal expansion) to E x V (chaos), calculated using BLOSUM62-based TCRdist between CDR3 peptides within each V-J. Welch's t-statistics and random forest reduced just over 500 V-J features to about 13, which were used in a naive Bayes classifier (R e1071). Sample size was not statistically predetermined, and investigators were not blinded to group allocation. According to the paper, TCR Vbeta CDR3 sequencing was carried out on over 130 peripheral blood samples, which came from some 41 ophthalmopathy, roughly 75 hyperthyroidism and roughly 17 progressor patients.

The chain links TRBV19 with TRBJ2-2; the D gene cannot be named for sure. The material was peripheral blood mononuclear cells (PBMCs), obtained at new diagnosis, from a patient treated with antithyroid drugs. This clonotype was sampled from a woman aged 45-60 years with Graves disease. Donor details come from another sample of the same person, matched by shared clones. The sequenced DNA: TGTGCCAGTAATTTCCTCATCGGGACCGGGGAGCTGTTTTTT. Translation gives CASNFLIGTGELFF.